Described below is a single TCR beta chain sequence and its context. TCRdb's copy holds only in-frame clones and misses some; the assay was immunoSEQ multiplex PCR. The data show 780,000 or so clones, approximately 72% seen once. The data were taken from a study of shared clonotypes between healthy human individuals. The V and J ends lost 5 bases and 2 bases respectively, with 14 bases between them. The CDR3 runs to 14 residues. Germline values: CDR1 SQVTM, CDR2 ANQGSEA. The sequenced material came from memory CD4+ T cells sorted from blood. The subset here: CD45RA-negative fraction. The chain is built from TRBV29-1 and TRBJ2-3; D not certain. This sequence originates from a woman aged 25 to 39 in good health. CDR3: CSVLGLGLTDTQYF. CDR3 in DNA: TGCAGCGTTCTAGGGCTCGGCCTCACAGATACGCAGTATTTT.